Each of the 5 T cell receptor beta chains below was sequenced from the same sample in a study of blood T cell repertoires in COVID-19. Assay used: immunoSEQ multiplex PCR; TCRdb lists only in-frame clones, some missing. The table lists about 100,000 clones, around 87% of them singletons, with 11% in the top ten. The sample consisted of peripheral blood. The receptors were gathered from a woman aged 25 to 39 with acute or convalescent COVID-19.

This sequence joins TRBV20-1 and TRBJ2-7, with TRBD2 as a possible D gene (6 bases). V was clipped by 8 bases and J by 6 bases, with 11 bases between them. This CDR3 is 10 amino acids long. Per germline, CDR1 DFQATT and CDR2 SNEGSKA (reference sequence). The CDR3 loop is CSTLGGEQYF. For the CDR3, the DNA is TGCAGTACCCTCGGGGGCGAGCAGTACTTC.

The chain is built from TRBV5-6 and TRBJ1-1; D call uncertain. Germline CDR1 reads SGHDT; CDR2 reads YYEEEE. This CDR3 has 12 amino acids. Trimming stripped 4 bases from V and 3 bases from J, with 7 bases between. Written as DNA, the CDR3 is TGTGCCAGCAGCCCTGGCCACACTGAAGCTTTCTTT. As protein: CASSPGHTEAFF.

The chain employs TRBV10-2 and TRBJ2-7; TRBD1 matches 8 bases. V dropped 11 bases and J dropped 0; count of bases not matched to a gene: 6. This CDR3 has 13 residues. Germline assignment: CDR1 WSHSY and CDR2 SAAADI. The CDR3 spells CAGGQGFSYEQYF. Here the CDR3 DNA reads TGCGCCGGAGGACAGGGATTCTCCTACGAGCAGTACTTC.

The chain uses TRBV30 and TRBJ1-1; 8 bases align to TRBD1. The trim removed 0 bases at V and 8 bases at J, leaving 5 bases unmatched. Germline V gene data show CDR1 as GTSNPN and CDR2 as SVGIG (reference sequence). The CDR3 spans 13 residues. CDR3 residues: CAWSVGPGGEAFF. CDR3 coding DNA: TGTGCCTGGAGTGTAGGGCCAGGGGGCGAAGCTTTCTTT.

The chain recombines TRBV9 with TRBJ1-4; the D is unclear. This CDR3 comprises 16 residues. Germline V gene lookup returns CDR1 SGDLS and CDR2 YYNGEE. Trimming cost V 0 bases and J 8 bases, with 17 bases left between them. As DNA, the CDR3 is TGTGCCAGCAGCGTAGCTGGTGCGGGAACGGGCGAAAAACTGTTTTTT. Translating gives CASSVAGAGTGEKLFF.